Presented here are 3 T cell receptor beta chains from one specimen sequenced in a study of cytomegalovirus exposure and HLA in healthy donors (dated by TCRdb to between 2016 and 2019). Library construction relied on the immunoSEQ multiplex PCR assay. For the multiplex PCR, a mixture combining 60 forward primers for TCR Vbeta segments and 13 reverse primers for TCR Jbeta segments was used. TCRdb mirrors the immuneACCESS table, restricted to in-frame sequences. Some clones are absent from its copies; in checked studies, under half trace to an unresolved V gene, and the reason for the others is unknown. This sample has 250,000 to 350,000 clones in its table, and around 90% of those were observed once. The ten most abundant clones make up roughly 2% of the sample. The sample taken for sequencing was PBMCs. The receptors shown here come from a woman younger than 30 in good health and CMV-seronegative.

This rearrangement joins TRBV5-1 to TRBJ2-5; D is ambiguous. The CDR3 consists of 13 residues. The germline V and J ends were trimmed by 0 bases and 4 bases, with 7 bases remaining between them. Germline V CDR1 and CDR2: SGHRS, YFSETQ. CDR3 amino acids: CASSLEAVETQYF. The CDR3 nucleotides are TGCGCCAGCAGCTTGGAGGCGGTAGAGACCCAGTACTTC.

In its sample, this clone was seen a few times. The CDR3 nucleotides read TGCGCCAGCAGCCAAGTGGGCAGGCTGGATTGGACAGATACGCAGTATTTT. It codes for CASSQVGRLDWTDTQYF. J is TRBJ2-3 and V is TRBV4-1; D remains unclear. Deletions cut 1 base from V and 3 bases from J, with 17 bases between. The CDR3 runs to 17 residues. Germline CDR1 and CDR2: MGHRA and YSYEKL.

CDR3 in DNA: TGTGCCAGTCCTGTAATGGGGGACACCCCTGGAAGGCAAGAGACCCAGTACTTC. Its translation is CASPVMGDTPGRQETQYF. The J gene is TRBJ2-5, the V gene TRBV19, with TRBD1 as a possible D gene (6 bases). This CDR3 region has 18 residues. V gave up 8 bases and J gave up 2 bases, with 27 bases separating them. CDR1 and CDR2 (germline): LNHDA, SQIVND (reference sequence).